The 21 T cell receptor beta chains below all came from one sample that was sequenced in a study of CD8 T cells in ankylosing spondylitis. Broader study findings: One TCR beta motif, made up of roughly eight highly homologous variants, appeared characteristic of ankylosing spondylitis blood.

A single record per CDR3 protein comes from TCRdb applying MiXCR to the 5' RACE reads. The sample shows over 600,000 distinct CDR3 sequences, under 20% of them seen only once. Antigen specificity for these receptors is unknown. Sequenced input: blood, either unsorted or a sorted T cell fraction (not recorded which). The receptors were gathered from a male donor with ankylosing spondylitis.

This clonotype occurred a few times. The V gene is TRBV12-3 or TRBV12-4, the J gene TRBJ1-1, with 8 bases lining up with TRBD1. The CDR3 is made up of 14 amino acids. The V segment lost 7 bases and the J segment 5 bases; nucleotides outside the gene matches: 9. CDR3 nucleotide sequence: TGTGCCAGCAACCCTCGACAGGGGTTGACTGAAGCTTTCTTT. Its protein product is CASNPRQGLTEAFF.

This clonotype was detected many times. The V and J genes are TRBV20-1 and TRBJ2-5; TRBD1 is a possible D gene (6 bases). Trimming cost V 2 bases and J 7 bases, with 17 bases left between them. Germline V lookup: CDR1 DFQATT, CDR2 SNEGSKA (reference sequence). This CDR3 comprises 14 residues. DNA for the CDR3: TGCAGTGCTAGACCACCGACAGGCGCCCCGACCCAGTACTTC. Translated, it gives CSARPPTGAPTQYF.

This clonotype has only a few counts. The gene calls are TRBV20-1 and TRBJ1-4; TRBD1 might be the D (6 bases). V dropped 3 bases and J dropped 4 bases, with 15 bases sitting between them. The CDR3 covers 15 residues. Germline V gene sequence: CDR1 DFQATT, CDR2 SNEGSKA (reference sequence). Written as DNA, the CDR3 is TGCAGTGCTAGCCCTGGGACAATCCGTAATGAAAAACTGTTTTTT. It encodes CSASPGTIRNEKLFF.

CDR3 DNA: TGCGCCAGCATGGGGCTATCCTCTACGCAGTATTTT. It encodes CASMGLSSTQYF. The rearrangement uses TRBV5-1 and TRBJ2-3; TRBD1 is a possible D gene (5 bases). The CDR3 length is 12 residues. Trimming shortened V by 6 bases and J by 8 bases, and 13 bases separated the two germline ends. Germline values: CDR1 SGHRS, CDR2 YFSETQ.

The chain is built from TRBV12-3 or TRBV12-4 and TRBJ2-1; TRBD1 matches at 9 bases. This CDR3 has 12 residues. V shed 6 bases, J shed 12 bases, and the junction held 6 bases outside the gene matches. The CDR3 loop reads CASRLDRGGQFF. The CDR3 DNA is TGTGCCAGCAGACTAGACAGGGGGGGGCAGTTCTTC.

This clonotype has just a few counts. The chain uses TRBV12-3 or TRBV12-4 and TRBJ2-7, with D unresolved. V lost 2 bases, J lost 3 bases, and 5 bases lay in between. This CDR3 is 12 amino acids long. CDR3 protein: CASSLYLYEQYF. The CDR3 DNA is TGTGCCAGCAGTTTATACCTCTACGAGCAGTACTTC.

CDR3 loop: CASSQDLTGGGDIQYF. CDR3 nucleotide sequence: TGCGCCAGCAGCCAAGATCTCACAGGGGGAGGGGACATTCAGTACTTC. V and J are TRBV4-1 and TRBJ2-4; D is possibly TRBD1 (8 bases). The CDR3 is made up of 16 amino acids. In germline, CDR1 is MGHRA, CDR2 YSYEKL. Trimming took 0 bases from V and 8 from J, leaving 17 bases between them.

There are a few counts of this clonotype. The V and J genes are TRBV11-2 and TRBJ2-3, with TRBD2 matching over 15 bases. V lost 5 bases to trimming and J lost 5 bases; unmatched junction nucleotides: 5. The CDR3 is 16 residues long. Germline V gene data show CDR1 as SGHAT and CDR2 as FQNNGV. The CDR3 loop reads CASSPGLAGGRDTQYF. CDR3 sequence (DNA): TGTGCCAGCAGCCCCGGACTAGCGGGGGGGCGAGATACGCAGTATTTT.

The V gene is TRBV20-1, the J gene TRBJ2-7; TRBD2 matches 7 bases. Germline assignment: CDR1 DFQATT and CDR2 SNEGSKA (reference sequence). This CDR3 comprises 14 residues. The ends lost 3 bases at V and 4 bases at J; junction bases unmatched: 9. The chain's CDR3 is CSASLGGDVYEQYF. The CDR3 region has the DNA TGCAGTGCTAGCCTGGGGGGGGACGTATACGAGCAGTACTTC.

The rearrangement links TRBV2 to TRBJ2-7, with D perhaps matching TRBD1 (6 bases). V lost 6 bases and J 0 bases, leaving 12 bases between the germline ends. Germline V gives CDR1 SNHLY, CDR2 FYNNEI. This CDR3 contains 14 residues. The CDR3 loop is CASRVTGSSYEQYF. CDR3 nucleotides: TGTGCCAGCAGGGTAACAGGGAGCTCCTACGAGCAGTACTTC.

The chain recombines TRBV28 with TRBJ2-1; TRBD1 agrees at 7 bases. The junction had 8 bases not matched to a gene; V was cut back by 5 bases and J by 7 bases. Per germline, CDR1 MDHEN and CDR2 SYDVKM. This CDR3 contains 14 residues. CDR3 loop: CASSPPGQVNEQFF. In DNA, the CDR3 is TGTGCCAGCAGTCCTCCCGGACAGGTTAATGAGCAGTTCTTC. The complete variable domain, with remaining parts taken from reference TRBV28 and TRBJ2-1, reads DVKVTQSSRYLVKRTGEKVFLECVQDMDHENMFWYRQDPGLGLRLIYFSYDVKMKEKGDIPEGYSVSREKKERFSLILESASTNQTSMYLCASSPPGQVNEQFFGPGTRLTVL.

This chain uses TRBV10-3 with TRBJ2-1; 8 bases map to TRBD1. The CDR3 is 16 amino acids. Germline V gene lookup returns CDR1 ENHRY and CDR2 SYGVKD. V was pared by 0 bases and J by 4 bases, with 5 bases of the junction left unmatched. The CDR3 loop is CAISESTGGGYNEQFF. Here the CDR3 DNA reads TGTGCCATCAGTGAGTCAACAGGGGGAGGTTACAATGAGCAGTTCTTC.

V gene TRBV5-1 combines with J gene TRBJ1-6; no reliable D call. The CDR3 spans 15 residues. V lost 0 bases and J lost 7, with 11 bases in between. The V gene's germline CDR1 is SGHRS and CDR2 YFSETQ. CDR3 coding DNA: TGCGCCAGCAGCTTGGACATACGGAGCAATTCACCCCTCCACTTT. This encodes CASSLDIRSNSPLHF. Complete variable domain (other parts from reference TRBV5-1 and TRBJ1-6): KAGVTQTPRYLIKTRGQQVTLSCSPISGHRSVSWYQQTPGQGLQFLFEYFSETQRNKGNFPGRFSGRQFSNSRSEMNVSTLELGDSALYLCASSLDIRSNSPLHFGNGTRLTVT.

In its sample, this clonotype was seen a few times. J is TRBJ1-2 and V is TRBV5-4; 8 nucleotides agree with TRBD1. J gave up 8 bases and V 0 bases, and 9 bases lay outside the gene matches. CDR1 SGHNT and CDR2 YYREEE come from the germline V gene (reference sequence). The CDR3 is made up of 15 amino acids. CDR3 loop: CASSLGQGTLRGYTF. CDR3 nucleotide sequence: TGTGCCAGCAGCTTGGGACAGGGGACGCTTCGCGGCTACACCTTC.

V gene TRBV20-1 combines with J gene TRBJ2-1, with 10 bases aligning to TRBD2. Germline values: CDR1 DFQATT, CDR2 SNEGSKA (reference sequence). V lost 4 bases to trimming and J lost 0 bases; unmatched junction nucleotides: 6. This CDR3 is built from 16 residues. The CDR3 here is CSANGLAEYSYNEQFF. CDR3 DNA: TGCAGTGCTAATGGACTAGCGGAGTACTCCTACAATGAGCAGTTCTTC.

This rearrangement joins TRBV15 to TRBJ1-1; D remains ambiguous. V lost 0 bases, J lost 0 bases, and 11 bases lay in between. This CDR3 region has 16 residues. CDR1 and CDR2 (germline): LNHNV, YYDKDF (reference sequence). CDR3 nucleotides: TGTGCCACCAGCAGAGATCGGGTACAGATGAACACTGAAGCTTTCTTT. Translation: CATSRDRVQMNTEAFF.

This CDR3 reads CASSLGRGPDEQYF. In DNA form, the CDR3 reads TGTGCCAGCAGCCTCGGGAGGGGTCCCGACGAGCAGTACTTC. This chain joins TRBV7-2 and TRBJ2-7; 8 bases line up with TRBD2. The CDR3 runs 14 residues. CDR1 SGHTA and CDR2 FQGNSA come from the germline V gene. J gave up 5 bases and V 5 bases, and 8 bases lay outside the gene matches.

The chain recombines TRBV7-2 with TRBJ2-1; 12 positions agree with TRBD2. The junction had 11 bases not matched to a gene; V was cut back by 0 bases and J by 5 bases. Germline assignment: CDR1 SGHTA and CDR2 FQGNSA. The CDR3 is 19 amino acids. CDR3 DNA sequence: TGTGCCAGCAGCTTAGCTTCCGGGACTAGCGGGCGACGGGACAATGAGCAGTTCTTC. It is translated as CASSLASGTSGRRDNEQFF.

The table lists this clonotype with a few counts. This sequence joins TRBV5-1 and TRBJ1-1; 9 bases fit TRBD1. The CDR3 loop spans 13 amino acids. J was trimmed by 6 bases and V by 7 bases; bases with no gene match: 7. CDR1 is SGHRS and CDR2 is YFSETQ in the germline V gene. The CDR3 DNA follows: TGCGCCAGCCGGAATACAGGGGGCTCTGAAGCTTTCTTT. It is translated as CASRNTGGSEAFF.

CDR3 residues: CASSLGGDNNEQFF. CDR3 DNA sequence: TGCGCCAGCAGCTTGGGCGGTGATAACAATGAGCAGTTCTTC. J is TRBJ2-1 and V is TRBV5-1; D ambiguous. The CDR3 runs 14 residues. Germline loops: CDR1 SGHRS, CDR2 YFSETQ. The V end lost 0 bases, the J end lost 5 bases, and 9 bases lay between the germline ends.

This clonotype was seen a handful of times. Here the CDR3 DNA reads TGTGCCAGCAGCCGGTCGGGACAAGCTAATGAAAAACTGTTTTTT. This sequence encodes CASSRSGQANEKLFF. V is TRBV5-4 and J is TRBJ1-4, with a tentative D call TRBD1 (6 bases). Trimming removed 4 bases from V and 3 bases from J, with 13 bases in between. Germline lookup yields CDR1 SGHNT and CDR2 YYREEE (reference sequence). The CDR3 sequence is 15 residues long.